This T cell receptor (beta chain) was observed in a study of cytomegalovirus exposure and HLA in healthy donors. Broader study findings: It was in a later analysis that TCR association rates were seen to vary by HLA locus, highest for DRB1 and lowest for HLA-C. Later analysis identified a missense DCLRE1C variant that was linked to TCR beta V- and J-gene trimming.

CDR3 size: 16 residues. Germline V gives CDR1 WSHSY, CDR2 SAAADI. The J segment lost 4 bases and the V segment lost 2 bases, leaving 10 bases of the junction unmatched. Use of 60 Vbeta and 13 Jbeta primers characterized the PCR. Data came from immunoSEQ multiplex PCR; TCRdb stores just in-frame clones and leaves some out. This sample has some 100,000 clones, with more than 75% found just once. This clone was seen just once. What it binds is unknown. The source material was PBMCs. This receptor was identified in a woman between 35 and 50 years old in good health and CMV-seropositive. The chain joins TRBV10-2 to TRBJ1-2, with TRBD1 matching 7 bases. The CDR3 coding sequence is TGCGCCAGCAGTGAGGGAGGAGCCAGGGGGACCTATGGCTACACCTTC. It codes for CASSEGGARGTYGYTF.